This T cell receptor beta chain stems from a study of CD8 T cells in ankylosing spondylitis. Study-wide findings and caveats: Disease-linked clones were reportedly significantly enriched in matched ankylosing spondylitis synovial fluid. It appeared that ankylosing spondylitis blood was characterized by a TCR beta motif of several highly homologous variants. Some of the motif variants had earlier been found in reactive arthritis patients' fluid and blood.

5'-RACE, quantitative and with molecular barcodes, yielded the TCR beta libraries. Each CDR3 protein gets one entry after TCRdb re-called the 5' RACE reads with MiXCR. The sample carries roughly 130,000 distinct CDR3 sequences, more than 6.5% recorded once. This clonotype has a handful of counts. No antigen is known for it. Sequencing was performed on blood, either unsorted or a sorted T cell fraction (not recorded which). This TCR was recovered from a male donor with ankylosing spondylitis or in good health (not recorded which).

DNA for the CDR3: TGTGCCAGCAGCCCGGACGGGGATACGACCCAGTACTTC. It specifies CASSPDGDTTQYF. The chain is built from TRBV5-6 and TRBJ2-5; D is perhaps TRBD2 (5 bases). Germline V gene lookup returns CDR1 SGHDT and CDR2 YYEEEE. The germline V and J ends were trimmed by 4 bases and 7 bases, with 14 bases remaining between them. This CDR3 region has 13 residues.